Described below is a single TCR beta chain sequence and its context. Antigen specificity is unknown. The data were obtained in a study of cytomegalovirus exposure and HLA in healthy donors. General study findings and limits: TCR beta sequences reportedly predicted most subjects' HLA-A and HLA-B alleles accurately.

After removal of 3 bases from V and 3 bases from J, the junction contained 3 bases not matched to a gene. Per germline, CDR1 MNHEY and CDR2 SMNVEV (reference sequence). This CDR3 region has 14 residues. The PCR had 60 Vbeta and 13 Jbeta primers. Only in-frame clones appear in the TCRdb table, and some are missing; sequencing was by immunoSEQ multiplex PCR. The table includes around 140,000 clones, around 80% detected once. The J gene is TRBJ1-1, the V gene TRBV27, with TRBD1 matching 8 bases. Sequenced: PBMCs. This clonotype originated in a female donor in good health and CMV-seronegative. CDR3 nucleotide sequence: TGTGCCAGCAGTTTTTTGGGACAGGACACTGAAGCTTTCTTT. It specifies CASSFLGQDTEAFF.